This T cell receptor beta chain derives from a study of cytomegalovirus exposure and HLA in healthy donors. V was pared by 2 bases and J by 3 bases, with 24 bases between. Germline CDR1 SGHRS, CDR2 YFSETQ. CDR3 length: 19 residues. Comments on this clone: Its antigen is not known.

General study results and limits: There were some public TCRs occurring in many donors, but most TCR sequences were rare.

Profiling relied on immunoSEQ multiplex PCR, and the TCRdb table lists in-frame clones only, not all of them. The data hold 100,000 to 150,000 clones, with about nine tenths observed a single time. The chain uses TRBV5-1 and TRBJ2-1; D perhaps matches TRBD2 (6 bases). The sequenced sample was PBMCs. This sequence was found in a woman aged 18-29 years in good health and CMV-seronegative. DNA of the CDR3: TGCGCCAGCAGCTTAAATCGGTTATTCCTGGAGGGCCTCTACAATGAGCAGTTCTTC. Residues: CASSLNRLFLEGLYNEQFF. The whole variable domain, filled in from reference TRBV5-1 and TRBJ2-1, reads KAGVTQTPRYLIKTRGQQVTLSCSPISGHRSVSWYQQTPGQGLQFLFEYFSETQRNKGNFPGRFSGRQFSNSRSEMNVSTLELGDSALYLCASSLNRLFLEGLYNEQFFGPGTRLTVL.